This T cell receptor (beta chain) was captured by sequencing in a study of CXCR3-negative and CXCR3-positive naive CD8 T cells. General observations from the study: Higher TRB CDR3 hydrophobicity marked CXCR3-positive naive cells relative to CXCR3-negative naive cells.

Libraries were UMI-labeled 5' RACE TRB cDNA. TCRdb reprocessed the 5' RACE reads and reports one entry per CDR3 protein, with no DNA. This sample carries over 100,000 distinct CDR3 sequences, with 0.29% going to the ten biggest clones. Germline CDR1 reads SGHTA; CDR2 reads FQGNSA. The CDR3 has 19 residues. Of note for this clonotype: As yet, its antigen is unknown.

The origin of this receptor is a human donor in good health. Some clones in this sample may be carry-over from other donors' samples. The chain combines TRBV7-2 with TRBJ2-2; TCRdb lists TRBD2, though no DNA is available to test this call. The sample consisted of naive CXCR3- CD8+ T cells from blood. Noted subset: CD45RO-CCR7+CD27+CD95- naive CD8+ T cells lacking CXCR3 (TNR3-). CDR3 residues: CTSNLEGQRRLANTGELFF. The full variable domain, rest sourced from reference TRBV7-2 and TRBJ2-2, is GAGVSQSPSNKVTEKGKDVELRCDPISGHTALYWYRQSLGQGLEFLIYFQGNSAPDKSGLPSDRFSAERTGGSVSTLTIQRTQQEDSAVYLCTSNLEGQRRLANTGELFFGEGSRLTVL.